This TCR beta chain came from a study of shared clonotypes between healthy human individuals. Across the study: The donor group consisted of two women and a few men, aged 18 to 49.

This CDR3 spans 13 amino acids. V lost 6 bases, J lost 3 bases, and 4 bases stayed unmatched. Germline CDR1 is KGHSH and CDR2 is LQKENI. General study results and limits: With a handful of donors compared, approximately 5.5% of naive CD4 clonotypes were shared.

Profiled with immunoSEQ multiplex PCR; TCRdb holds only in-frame clones, not every one. The sample yields hundreds of thousands of clones, around 72% seen once. In the case of this clone: Its specificity is unknown. Other DNA sequences within the sample encode an identical CDR3.

This sequence originates from a woman in her twenties or thirties in good health. The J gene is TRBJ2-7, the V gene TRBV18, with TRBD1 matching 8 bases. The material sequenced was memory CD4+ T cells sorted from blood. Sample subset: CD45RA-negative fraction. The CDR3 nucleotides are TGTGCCAGCTCTCCCGGGACAGGCTACGAGCAGTACTTC. Encoded protein: CASSPGTGYEQYF. Full variable domain (missing parts from reference TRBV18 and TRBJ2-7): NAGVMQNPRHLVRRRGQEARLRCSPMKGHSHVYWYRQLPEEGLKFMVYLQKENIIDESGMPKERFSAEFPKEGPSILRIQQVVRGDSAAYFCASSPGTGYEQYFGPGTRLTVT.